The table lists the clone carrying this T cell receptor (beta chain) with a few counts. Its antigen is unknown. Carrying unique molecular identifiers, the cDNA also gained a universal primer site through template switching. One entry per CDR3 protein, called by TCRdb with MiXCR from the 5' RACE reads. The sample yields 650,000 to 800,000 distinct CDR3 sequences, under 9% seen once. CDR1 is MRHNA and CDR2 is SNTAGT in the germline V gene. V was trimmed by 2 bases and J by 0 bases, leaving 7 bases between them. The CDR3 runs to 15 residues. This entry is derived from a study of identical twins. General study results and limits: Fewer insertions marked abundant cord blood beta clonotypes; young adult naive trended weakly, memory not at all. Low generation probability was overrepresented in out-of-frame alpha sequences shared by twins. The conclusions drew on cross-sectional statistical analysis instead of tracking the same donors.

This sample was also put to use in a study of yellow fever vaccine responses in identical twins.

This clonotype was obtained from a young woman in good health. The specimen sequenced was PBMCs. J is TRBJ1-4 and V is TRBV6-4; D is undetermined. The CDR3 region is CASSDKGTTNEKLFF. The CDR3 nucleotides read TGTGCCAGCAGTGACAAGGGTACAACTAATGAAAAACTGTTTTTT.